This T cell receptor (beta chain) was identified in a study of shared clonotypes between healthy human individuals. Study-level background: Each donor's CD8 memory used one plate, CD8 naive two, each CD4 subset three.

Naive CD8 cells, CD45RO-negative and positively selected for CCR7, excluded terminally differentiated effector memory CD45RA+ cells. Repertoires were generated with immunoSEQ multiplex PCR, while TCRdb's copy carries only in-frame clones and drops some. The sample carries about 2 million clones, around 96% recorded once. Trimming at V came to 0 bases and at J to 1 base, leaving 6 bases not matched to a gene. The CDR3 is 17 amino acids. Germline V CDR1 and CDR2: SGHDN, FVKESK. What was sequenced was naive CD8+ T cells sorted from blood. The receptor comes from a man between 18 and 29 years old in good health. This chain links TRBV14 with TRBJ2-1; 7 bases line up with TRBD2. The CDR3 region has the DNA TGTGCCAGCAGCCAAGATGTAGCGGGCCCATCCTACAATGAGCAGTTCTTC. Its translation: CASSQDVAGPSYNEQFF. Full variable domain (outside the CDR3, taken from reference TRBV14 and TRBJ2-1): EAGVTQFPSHSVIEKGQTVTLRCDPISGHDNLYWYRRVMGKEIKFLLHFVKESKQDESGMPNNRFLAERTGGTYSTLKVQPAELEDSGVYFCASSQDVAGPSYNEQFFGPGTRLTVL.